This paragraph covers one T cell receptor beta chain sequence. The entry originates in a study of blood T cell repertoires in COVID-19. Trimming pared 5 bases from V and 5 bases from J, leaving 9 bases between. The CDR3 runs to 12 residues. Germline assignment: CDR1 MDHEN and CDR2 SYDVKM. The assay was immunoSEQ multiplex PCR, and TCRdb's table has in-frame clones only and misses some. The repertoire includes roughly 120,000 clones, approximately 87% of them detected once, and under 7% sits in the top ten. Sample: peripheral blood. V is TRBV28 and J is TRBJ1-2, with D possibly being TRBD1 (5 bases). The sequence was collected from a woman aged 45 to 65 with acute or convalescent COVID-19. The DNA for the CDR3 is TGTGCCAGCAGTCCCAGGGTATATGGCTACACCTTC. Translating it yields CASSPRVYGYTF.